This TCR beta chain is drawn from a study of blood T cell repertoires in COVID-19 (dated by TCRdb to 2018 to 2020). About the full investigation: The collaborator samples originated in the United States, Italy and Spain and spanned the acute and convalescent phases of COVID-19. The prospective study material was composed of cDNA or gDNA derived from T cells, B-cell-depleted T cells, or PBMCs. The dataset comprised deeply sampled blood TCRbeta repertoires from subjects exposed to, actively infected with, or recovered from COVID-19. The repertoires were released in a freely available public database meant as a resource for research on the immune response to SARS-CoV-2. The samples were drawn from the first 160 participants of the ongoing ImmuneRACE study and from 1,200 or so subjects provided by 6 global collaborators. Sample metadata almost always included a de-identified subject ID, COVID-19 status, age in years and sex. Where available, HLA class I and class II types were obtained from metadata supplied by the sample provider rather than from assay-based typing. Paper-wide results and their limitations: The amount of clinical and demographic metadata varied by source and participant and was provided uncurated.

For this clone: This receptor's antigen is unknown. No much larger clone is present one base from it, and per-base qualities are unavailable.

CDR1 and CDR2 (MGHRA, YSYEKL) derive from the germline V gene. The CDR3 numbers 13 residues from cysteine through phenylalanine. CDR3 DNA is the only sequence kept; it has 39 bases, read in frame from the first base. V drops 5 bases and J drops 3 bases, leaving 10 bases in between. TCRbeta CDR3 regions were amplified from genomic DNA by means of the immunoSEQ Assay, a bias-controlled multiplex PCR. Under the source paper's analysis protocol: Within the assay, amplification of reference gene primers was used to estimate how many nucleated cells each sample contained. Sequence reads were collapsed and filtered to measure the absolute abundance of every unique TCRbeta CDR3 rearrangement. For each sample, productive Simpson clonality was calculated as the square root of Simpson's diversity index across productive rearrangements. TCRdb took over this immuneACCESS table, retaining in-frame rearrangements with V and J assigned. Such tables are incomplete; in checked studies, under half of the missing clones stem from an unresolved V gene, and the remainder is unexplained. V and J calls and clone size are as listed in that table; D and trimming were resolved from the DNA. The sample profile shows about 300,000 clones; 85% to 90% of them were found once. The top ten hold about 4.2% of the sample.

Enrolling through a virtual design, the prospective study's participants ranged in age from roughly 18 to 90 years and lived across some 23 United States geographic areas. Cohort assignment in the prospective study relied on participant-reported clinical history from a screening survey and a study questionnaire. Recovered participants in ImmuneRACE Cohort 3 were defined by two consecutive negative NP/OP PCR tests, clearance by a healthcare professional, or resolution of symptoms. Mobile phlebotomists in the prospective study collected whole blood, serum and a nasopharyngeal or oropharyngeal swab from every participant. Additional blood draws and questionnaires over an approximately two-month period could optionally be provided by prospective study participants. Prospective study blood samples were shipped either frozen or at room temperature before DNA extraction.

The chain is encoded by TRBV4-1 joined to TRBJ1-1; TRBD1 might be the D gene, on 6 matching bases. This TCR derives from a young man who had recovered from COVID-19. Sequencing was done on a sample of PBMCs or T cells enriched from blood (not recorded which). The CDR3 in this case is CASSYRVDTEAFF. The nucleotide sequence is TGCGCCAGCAGCTACAGGGTAGACACTGAAGCTTTCTTT.